This paragraph reports one T cell receptor beta chain. This receptor's antigen is unknown. No per-base quality is available; no much larger clone lies one base away. Each collaborating institution followed its own protocols to collect whole blood in K2EDTA tubes. For TCRbeta analysis, collaborator samples were shipped as frozen whole blood, as isolated PBMCs, or as DNA extracted from either sample type. The data were taken from a study of blood T cell repertoires in COVID-19 (dated by TCRdb to the early 2020s). Regarding the research as a whole: Collaborator samples came from the United States, Italy and Spain and covered acute and convalescent phases of COVID-19. Deeply sampled blood TCRbeta repertoires from subjects exposed to, actively infected with, or recovered from COVID-19 were included in the dataset. Samples were obtained from the ongoing ImmuneRACE study (first 160 participants) and from some 1,300 subjects provided by 6 global collaborators. The repertoires were released in a freely available public database intended as a resource for research on the immune response to SARS-CoV-2. The material from the prospective study consisted of cDNA or gDNA derived from T cells, B-cell-depleted T cells, or PBMCs. Sample metadata almost always included a de-identified subject ID, COVID-19 status, age in years and sex. HLA class I and class II types, where available, came from metadata supplied by the sample provider rather than from assay-based typing.

Deletion took 1 base off V and 2 bases off J, with a span of 12 bases between the germline ends. From the germline V gene (reference sequence), CDR1 is LNHNV and CDR2 is YYDKDF. Measured from the cysteine to the phenylalanine, the CDR3 is 15 residues long. The sequence is cut down to CDR3 DNA, 45 bases in frame from base 1. Here is what the overall study found, with its caveats: Clinical and demographic metadata were provided uncurated, with the amount varying by source and participant.

TCRbeta CDR3 regions were amplified from genomic DNA using the immunoSEQ Assay, a bias-controlled multiplex PCR. On the authors' methods: The number of nucleated cells in each sample was estimated by amplification of reference gene primers within the assay. To quantify the absolute abundance of each unique TCRbeta CDR3 rearrangement, sequence reads were collapsed and filtered. Productive Simpson clonality was computed per sample as the square root of Simpson's diversity index over productive rearrangements. TCRdb retrieved this table from immuneACCESS and kept in-frame rearrangements only. Not all clones are present; in checked studies, unresolved V genes account for under half, and no reason is known for the remainder. V, J and clone size are taken as reported in that table, and D and trimming were inferred from the DNA itself. Recorded for this sample are more than 150,000 clones; roughly four fifths of them occurred a single time. Clones ranked in the top ten supply roughly 7% of the sample.

Material: peripheral blood. This chain is built from TRBV15 and TRBJ2-7; the D gene is unclear. The sequence came from a human donor in a cohort sampled during active COVID-19. The base sequence is TGTGCCACCAGCAGAGGAATCTCGGTTACCTACGAGCAGTACTTC. Translated, this is CATSRGISVTYEQYF.